The T cell receptor (beta chain) described here comes from a study of response to subunit inactivated influenza vaccine. Of note for this clonotype: Its matching antigen is unknown.

MiXCR, applied by TCRdb to the RT-PCR reads, yields one record per CDR3 protein. In the table there are some 520,000 distinct CDR3 sequences, about 15% of which are singletons. Study-wide results and limits: Authors suggested each seasonal influenza vaccination recruits few new T cells.

This clonotype was sampled from a man in his fifties or sixties who received an inactivated influenza vaccine. Sample: CD4+ T cells sorted from PBMCs, taken roughly 24 months after vaccination.

The CDR3: CASSLEGGGRGNEQFF. CDR3 nucleotide sequence: TGTGCCAGCAGCTTGGAGGGCGGGGGCCGGGGTAATGAGCAGTTCTTC. The V and J genes are TRBV5-4 and TRBJ2-1; a weak D match, TRBD2 (7 bases). Germline V gene lookup returns CDR1 SGHNT and CDR2 YYREEE (reference sequence). This CDR3 contains 16 residues. V lost 0 bases and J 7 bases, leaving 17 bases between the germline ends.